This TCR beta chain was found in a study of CD4+ T cells in melanoma. Notes on the study in general: Reportedly, melanoma neoantigen-specific CD4+ T cells showed varied differentiation states. A reported correlation linked neoantigen-specific CD4+ T cells to CD8+, macrophage and B cell function.

Here immunoSEQ multiplex PCR was the method, and the copy in TCRdb shows in-frame clones only, minus some. The data hold 20,000 to 25,000 clones, with about four fifths observed a single time. In the case of this clone: What it binds is unknown.

V was pared by 0 bases and J by 5 bases, with 13 bases between. The germline gives CDR1 GTSNPN, CDR2 SVGIG (reference sequence). The CDR3 is made up of 14 amino acids. The sample taken for sequencing was cells from a culture (not recorded whether cultured in vitro). The receptor was derived from a human donor with melanoma. The chain couples TRBV30 to TRBJ2-5; D unresolved. The CDR3 nucleotides read TGTGCCTGGAGTGTCAACCTGGGTGCGGAGACCCAGTACTTC. Protein product: CAWSVNLGAETQYF.